This entry describes one T cell receptor beta chain. Its antigen is as yet unknown. The length of the CDR3 is 14 residues. Germline-derived CDR1 and CDR2 are MNHEY and SMNVEV (reference sequence). V lost 1 base and J lost 10, with 14 bases in between. These data are taken from a study of OX40 agonist ivuxolimab in advanced cancers. Findings of the study overall: CD8+ T cells (on average) carried more expanded clones than CD4+ T cells. At 0.1 to 3.0 mg/kg and by week 6, CD4+ and CD8+ T cells in the blood had expanded clonally.

Clones were read by immunoSEQ multiplex PCR, and TCRdb kept only the in-frame ones, dropping some. The data contain approximately 62,000 clones, roughly nine tenths of them singletons. The material sequenced was CD4+ or CD8+ T cells sorted from blood, taken in a trial of the OX40 agonist ivuxolimab. The source of this sequence is an adult with an advanced solid tumor such as melanoma, head and neck, liver or kidney cancer. The genes are TRBV27 and TRBJ2-1; either TRBD1 or TRBD2 may supply D (5 bases each). CDR3 DNA: TGTGCCAGCAGTTTATGGAGTGGGACCGGGGAGCAGTTCTTC. It translates to CASSLWSGTGEQFF.